These T cell receptor beta chains were read from a single sample in a study of T cells in Graves' hyperthyroidism and ophthalmopathy. TCRdb used MiXCR to reprocess the multiplex PCR reads, holding one entry per CDR3 protein. The repertoire holds 250,000 or so distinct CDR3 sequences, about 15% seen once, with 30% in the top ten. Material: blood. The receptors stem from a woman in her 50s with Graves' hyperthyroidism that later progressed to Graves' ophthalmopathy. Both conserved end residues are part of each CDR3. The D gene is left open where the match is weak. Some rows mark clone size as missing; the rest say once, few, many or name a class of expanded clone.

V: TRBV24-1; D: .; J: TRBJ1-5; size: many; DNA: TGTGCCACCAGTGATTCGGGCCACGACGAAGGTCAGCCCCAGCATTTT; CDR3: CATSDSGHDEGQPQHF
V: TRBV5-1; D: .; J: TRBJ1-1; size: many; DNA: TGCGCCAGCAGCTCCACAGGGAGGACTGAAGCTTTCTTT; CDR3: CASSSTGRTEAFF
V: TRBV10-3; D: TRBD2; J: TRBJ2-7; size: many; DNA: TGTGCCATCGTGAGCGGGATCTCCTACGAGCAGTACTTC; CDR3: CAIVSGISYEQYF
V: TRBV2; D: .; J: TRBJ1-5; size: many; DNA: TGTGCCAGCAGTGAAATTGAGGGGGGCGGCAATCAGCCCCAGCATTTT; CDR3: CASSEIEGGGNQPQHF
V: TRBV18; D: .; J: TRBJ2-3; size: many; DNA: TGTGCCAGCGCCCCCCAGGGCGGGATAACAGATACGCAGTATTTT; CDR3: CASAPQGGITDTQYF
V: TRBV3-1; D: .; J: TRBJ2-1; size: many; DNA: TGTGCCAGCAGCCAAGGAGGAGTGAAGGGGCAGTTCTTC; CDR3: CASSQGGVKGQFF
V: TRBV6-1; D: TRBD1; J: TRBJ2-5; size: many; DNA: TGTGCCAGCAGTTGGGGGGACAGGGTGGCGGAGACCCAGTACTTC; CDR3: CASSWGDRVAETQYF
V: TRBV5-4; D: .; J: TRBJ1-1; size: few; DNA: TGTGCCAGCAGCTATCAGAACTCGAACACTGAAGCTTTCTTT; CDR3: CASSYQNSNTEAFF
V: TRBV30; D: .; J: TRBJ2-2; size: .; DNA: TGTGCCTGGACAGGGGACACCGGGGAGCTGTTTTTT; CDR3: CAWTGDTGELFF
V: TRBV5-1; D: TRBD2; J: TRBJ2-1; size: many; DNA: TGCGCCAGCAGCTCCCGGCCCTTAGCGGGAGAGCCTACCTACAATGAGCAGTTCTTC; CDR3: CASSSRPLAGEPTYNEQFF
V: TRBV20-1; D: TRBD2; J: TRBJ2-3; size: many; DNA: TGCAGTGCTAGTTCAAGCGGGAGAGGAGATACGCAGTATTTT; CDR3: CSASSSGRGDTQYF
V: TRBV20-1; D: TRBD2; J: TRBJ2-5; size: many; DNA: TGCAGTGCTTGGATTAGCGGGAGGGGGCCAGAGACCCAGTACTTC; CDR3: CSAWISGRGPETQYF
V: TRBV27; D: .; J: TRBJ1-1; size: many; DNA: TGTGCCAGCACCAGGACTTTCGGGAACACTGAAGCTTTCTTT; CDR3: CASTRTFGNTEAFF
V: TRBV9; D: .; J: TRBJ1-1; size: .; DNA: TGTGCCAGCAGCGTAGGGACATCAAACACTGAAGCTTTCTTT; CDR3: CASSVGTSNTEAFF
V: TRBV29-1; D: .; J: TRBJ1-2; size: many; DNA: TGCAGCGTGTCGACCGGGTTGAGCTATGGCTACACCTTC; CDR3: CSVSTGLSYGYTF